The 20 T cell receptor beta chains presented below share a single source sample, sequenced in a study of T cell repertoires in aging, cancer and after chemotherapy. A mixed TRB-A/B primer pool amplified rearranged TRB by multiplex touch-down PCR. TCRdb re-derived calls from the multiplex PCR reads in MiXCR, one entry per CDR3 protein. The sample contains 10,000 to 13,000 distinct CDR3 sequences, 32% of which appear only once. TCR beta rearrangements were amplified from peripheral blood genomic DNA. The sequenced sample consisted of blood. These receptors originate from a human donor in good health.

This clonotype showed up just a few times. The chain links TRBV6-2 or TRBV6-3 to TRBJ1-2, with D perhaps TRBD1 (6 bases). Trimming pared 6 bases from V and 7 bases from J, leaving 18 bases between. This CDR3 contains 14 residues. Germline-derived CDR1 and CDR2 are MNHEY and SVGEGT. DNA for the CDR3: TGTGCCAGCAGGATGGAACCCACAGGGTCTGGCTACACCTTC. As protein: CASRMEPTGSGYTF.

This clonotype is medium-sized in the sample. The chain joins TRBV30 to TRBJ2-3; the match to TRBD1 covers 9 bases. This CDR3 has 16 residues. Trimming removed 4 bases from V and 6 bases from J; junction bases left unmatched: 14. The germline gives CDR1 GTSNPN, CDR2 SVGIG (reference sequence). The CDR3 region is CAWNPGQGLLADTQYF. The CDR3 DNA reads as TGTGCCTGGAACCCGGGACAGGGCCTACTGGCTGATACGCAGTATTTT.

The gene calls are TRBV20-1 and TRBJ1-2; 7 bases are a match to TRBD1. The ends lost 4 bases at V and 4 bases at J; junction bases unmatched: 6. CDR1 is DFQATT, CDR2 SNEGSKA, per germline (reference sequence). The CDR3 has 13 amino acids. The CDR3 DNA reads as TGCAGTGCTACTAGGACAGGAGGCTATGGCTACACCTTC. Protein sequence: CSATRTGGYGYTF.

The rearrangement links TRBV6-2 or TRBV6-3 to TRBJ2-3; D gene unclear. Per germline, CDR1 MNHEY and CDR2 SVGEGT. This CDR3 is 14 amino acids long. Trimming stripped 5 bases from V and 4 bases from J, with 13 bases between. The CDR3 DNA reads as TGTGCCAGCAGTGCCGATCGTACTGCAGATACGCAGTATTTT. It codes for CASSADRTADTQYF.

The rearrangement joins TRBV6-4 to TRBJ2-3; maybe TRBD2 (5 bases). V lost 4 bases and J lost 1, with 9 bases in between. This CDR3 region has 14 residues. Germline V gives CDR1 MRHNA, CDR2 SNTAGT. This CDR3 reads CASSVGVGTDTQYF. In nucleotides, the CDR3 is TGTGCCAGCAGTGTCGGGGTGGGCACAGATACGCAGTATTTT.

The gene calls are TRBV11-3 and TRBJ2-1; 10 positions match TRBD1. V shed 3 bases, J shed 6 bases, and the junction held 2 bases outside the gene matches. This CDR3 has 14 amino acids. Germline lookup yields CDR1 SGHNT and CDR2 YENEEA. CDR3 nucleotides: TGTGCCAGCAGCTTGGGACAGGGGCGCAATGAGCAGTTCTTC. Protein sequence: CASSLGQGRNEQFF.

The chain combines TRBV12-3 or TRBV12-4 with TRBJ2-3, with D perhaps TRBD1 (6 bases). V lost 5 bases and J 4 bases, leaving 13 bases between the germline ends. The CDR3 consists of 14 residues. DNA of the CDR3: TGTGCCAGCAGTATACAGGGTTACGCAGATACGCAGTATTTT. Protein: CASSIQGYADTQYF.

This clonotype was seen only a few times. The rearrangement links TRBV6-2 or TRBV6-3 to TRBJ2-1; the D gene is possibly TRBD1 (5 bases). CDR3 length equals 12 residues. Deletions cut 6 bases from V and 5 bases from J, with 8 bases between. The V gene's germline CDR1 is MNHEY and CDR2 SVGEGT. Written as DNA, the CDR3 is TGTGCCAGCAGCCCCAGGGACAATGAGCAGTTCTTC. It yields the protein CASSPRDNEQFF.

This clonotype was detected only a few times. The CDR3 loop is CASRETVSGNTIYF. Written as DNA, the CDR3 is TGTGCCAGCAGGGAAACAGTCTCTGGAAACACCATATATTTT. V is TRBV6-1 and J is TRBJ1-3; D is unresolved. Germline CDR1 is MNHNS and CDR2 is SASEGT. Trimming took off 6 bases at V and 0 bases at J, with 9 bases between the two ends. This CDR3 has 14 amino acids.

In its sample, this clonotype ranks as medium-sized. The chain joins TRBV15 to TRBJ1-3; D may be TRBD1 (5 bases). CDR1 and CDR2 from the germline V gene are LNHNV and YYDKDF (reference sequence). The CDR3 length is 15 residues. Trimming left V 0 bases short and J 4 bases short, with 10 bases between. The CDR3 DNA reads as TGTGCCACCAGCAGAGATGGGGACGGCGGAAACACCATATATTTT. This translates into CATSRDGDGGNTIYF.

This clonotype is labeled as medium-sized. Here the CDR3 reads CSVQVRDRGEYEQYF. CDR3 nucleotides: TGCAGCGTTCAAGTTAGGGACAGGGGCGAGTACGAGCAGTACTTC. The chain recombines TRBV29-1 with TRBJ2-7; 10 bases align to TRBD1. There are 15 residues in the CDR3. Trimming removed 5 bases from V and 4 bases from J; junction bases left unmatched: 11. Germline CDR1 reads SQVTM; CDR2 reads ANQGSEA.

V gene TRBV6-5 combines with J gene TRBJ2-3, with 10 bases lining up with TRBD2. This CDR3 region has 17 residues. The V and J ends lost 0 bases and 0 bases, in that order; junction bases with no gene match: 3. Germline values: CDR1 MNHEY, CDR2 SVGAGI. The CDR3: CASSYSLAGVSTDTQYF. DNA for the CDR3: TGTGCCAGCAGTTACTCCCTAGCGGGAGTCAGCACAGATACGCAGTATTTT.

DNA for the CDR3: TGCAGTGCCCCTTTGACTAGCGGGTCGAAGGAGCTGTTTTTT. This gives the protein CSAPLTSGSKELFF. The V and J genes are TRBV20-1 and TRBJ2-2; 10 nucleotides line up with TRBD2. The germline gives CDR1 DFQATT, CDR2 SNEGSKA (reference sequence). CDR3 length equals 14 residues. The V gene end was trimmed by 6 bases and the J gene end by 10 bases; junction bases not matched to a gene: 11.

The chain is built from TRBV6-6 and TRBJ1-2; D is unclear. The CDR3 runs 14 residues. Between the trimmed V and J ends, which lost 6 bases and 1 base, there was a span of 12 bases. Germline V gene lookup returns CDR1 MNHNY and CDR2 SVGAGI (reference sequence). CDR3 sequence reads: CASRAPGINYGYTF. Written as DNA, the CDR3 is TGTGCCAGCAGGGCACCAGGAATTAACTATGGCTACACCTTC.

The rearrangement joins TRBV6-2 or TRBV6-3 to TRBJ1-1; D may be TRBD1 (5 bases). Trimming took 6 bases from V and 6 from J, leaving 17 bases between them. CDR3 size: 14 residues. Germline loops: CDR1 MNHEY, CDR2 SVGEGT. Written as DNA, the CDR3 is TGTGCCAGCAGCGACTGGGGCGGTTACGCTGAAGCTTTCTTT. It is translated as CASSDWGGYAEAFF.

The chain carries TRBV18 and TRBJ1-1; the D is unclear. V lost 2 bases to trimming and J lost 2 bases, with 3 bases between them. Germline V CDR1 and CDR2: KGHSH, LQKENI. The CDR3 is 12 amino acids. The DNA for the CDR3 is TGTGCCAGCTCACCAGGAAACACTGAAGCTTTCTTT. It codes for CASSPGNTEAFF.

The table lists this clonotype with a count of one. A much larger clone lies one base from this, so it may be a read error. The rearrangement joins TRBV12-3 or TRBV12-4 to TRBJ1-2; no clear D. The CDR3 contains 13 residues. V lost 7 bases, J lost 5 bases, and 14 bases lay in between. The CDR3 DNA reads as TGTGCCAGCACCCTAGGGCGAAGGTATGGCTACACCTTC. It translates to CASTLGRRYGYTF.

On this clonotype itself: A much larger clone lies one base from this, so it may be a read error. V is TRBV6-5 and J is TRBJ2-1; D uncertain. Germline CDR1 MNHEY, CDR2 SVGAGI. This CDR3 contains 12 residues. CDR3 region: CASIYSRHEQFF. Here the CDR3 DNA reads TGTGCCAGCATTTACTCCCGGCACGAGCAGTTCTTC.

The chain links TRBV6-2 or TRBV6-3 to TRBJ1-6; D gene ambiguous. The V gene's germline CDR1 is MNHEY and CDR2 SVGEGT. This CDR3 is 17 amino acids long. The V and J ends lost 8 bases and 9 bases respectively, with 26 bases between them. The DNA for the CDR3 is TGTGCCAGCCGAAAGAGAGAAGGGAACAGCCTAGCTTCACCCCTCCACTTT. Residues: CASRKREGNSLASPLHF.

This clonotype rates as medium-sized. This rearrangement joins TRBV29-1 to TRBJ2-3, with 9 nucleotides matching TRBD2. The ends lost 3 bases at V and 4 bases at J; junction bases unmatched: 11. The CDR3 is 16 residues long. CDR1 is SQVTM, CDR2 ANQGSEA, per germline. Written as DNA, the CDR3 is TGCAGCGTTGATGCGGGACTAGCATTTGTCGCAGATACGCAGTATTTT. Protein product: CSVDAGLAFVADTQYF.